This T cell receptor beta chain was retrieved from a study of blood T cell repertoires in COVID-19. Overall study context: Some COVID-19 samples were acute and others convalescent; all came from the United States, Italy and Spain. From T cells, B-cell-depleted T cells, or PBMCs came the material, which was cDNA or gDNA.

Followed over time, Seattle patients had been enrolled while infection was active. Authors' data handling: Amplification with reference gene primers provided the estimates of nucleated cell counts. The data were produced by immunoSEQ multiplex PCR, yet TCRdb's version contains in-frame clones alone and is incomplete. That table furnishes V, J and clone size, whereas the DNA furnished D and trimming. The sample holds approximately 200,000 clones, roughly 77% seen once. V lost 4 bases to trimming and J lost 4 bases; unmatched junction nucleotides: 0. CDR3 length: 12 residues. The germline CDR1 and CDR2 sequences are SNHLY and FYNNEI.

The chain uses TRBV2 and TRBJ2-5, with 7 bases lining up with TRBD1. This TCR came from a woman of 80 years or more with COVID-19, enrolled during active disease. Sequencing was carried out using peripheral blood. The CDR3 spells CASSGQGETQYF. CDR3 coding DNA: TGTGCCAGCAGTGGACAGGGAGAGACCCAGTACTTC.